This T cell receptor (beta chain) derives from a study of early T cells in non-severe SARS-CoV-2 infection (dated by TCRdb to about 2021). A note on the overall study: Because TCR sequencing relied on bulk RNA taken from unsorted whole blood, pairing of alpha and beta chains was not possible. Broader findings and caveats from the paper: Matching against VDJdb was skewed toward anti-spike CD8 responses, likely underestimated virus-specific expansions, and missed private and CD4 specificities.

The study was a case-control design nested within a healthcare worker cohort in London, UK, with weekly nasopharyngeal swab PCR tests and blood sampling. Healthcare workers were recruited between 23 and 31 March 2020, during the week of the UK lockdown, and were followed weekly for up to roughly 15 weeks. Turning to this clonotype: The clone's antigen remains unknown. No qualities accompany the bases; no much larger clone lies one base away.

CDR1 and CDR2, per the germline V gene, are SGHDN and FVKESK. V is cut by 1 base and J by 1 base, and the space between the germline ends is 2 bases. There are 12 amino acids in the CDR3, from cysteine to phenylalanine inclusive. Only the CDR3 region is kept as DNA, spanning 36 bases read in frame from base 1. The receptor library was made with 5' RACE. Reads for this sample came from a NextSeq 500. The TCR library protocol attached unique molecular identifiers to individual cDNA molecules to correct for sequencing error and PCR bias. Both TCR alpha and beta chains were sequenced, and tight co-correlation was observed between alpha and beta sequence abundances in each sample. Per the authors' processing: Decombinator V4 was used to perform V gene, J gene and CDR3 annotation of TCR sequences. Expanded TCRs were defined as changing significantly between any two time points under a Poisson model with p below 0.0001. Abundances of TCRs were expressed as counts per million after normalisation to the total number of TCRs sequenced in each sample. MAIT TCRs were defined by TRAV1-2 paired with TRAJ12, TRAJ20 or TRAJ33, and iNKT TCRs by TRAV10 paired with TRAJ18. VDJdb, accessed 1 November 2021, was searched for CMV, EBV and SARS-CoV-2 annotated TCRs, with TCRs annotated for multiple antigens excluded. TCRdb's own reprocessing of the public reads used fastp at Q25 and MiXCR and kept productive beta chains. Merged by CDR3 protein, the rows form single entries marked with the most common genes and DNA. These V and J calls rely on TCRdb rather than the paper's analysis. The sample table records 70,000 to 90,000 distinct CDR3 sequences; 10% of these occur just once. The ten top clones hold approximately 8% of the sample.

The sample was whole blood, taken at baseline. The sequence was collected from an adult who was a healthcare worker with PCR-confirmed SARS-CoV-2 infection or an uninfected control (not recorded which). The rearrangement combines TRBV14 with TRBJ2-7; confidence is insufficient to name the D gene. The CDR3 protein sequence reads: CASSQVSYEQYF. DNA sequence: TGTGCCAGCAGCCAAGTATCCTACGAGCAGTACTTC.